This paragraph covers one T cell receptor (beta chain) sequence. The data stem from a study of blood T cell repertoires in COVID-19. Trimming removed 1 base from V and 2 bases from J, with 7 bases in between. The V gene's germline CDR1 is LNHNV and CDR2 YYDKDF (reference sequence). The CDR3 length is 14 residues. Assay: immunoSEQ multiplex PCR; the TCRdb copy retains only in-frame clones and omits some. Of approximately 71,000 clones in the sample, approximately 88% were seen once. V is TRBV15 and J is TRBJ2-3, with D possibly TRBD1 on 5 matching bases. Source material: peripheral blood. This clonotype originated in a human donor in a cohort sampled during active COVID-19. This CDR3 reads CATSRAGYTDTQYF. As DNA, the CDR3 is TGTGCCACCAGCAGAGCAGGGTACACAGATACGCAGTATTTT. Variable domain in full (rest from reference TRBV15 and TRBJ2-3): DAMVIQNPRYQVTQFGKPVTLSCSQTLNHNVMYWYQQKSSQAPKLLFHYYDKDFNNEADTPDNFQSRRPNTSFCFLDIRSPGLGDTAMYLCATSRAGYTDTQYFGPGTRLTVL.